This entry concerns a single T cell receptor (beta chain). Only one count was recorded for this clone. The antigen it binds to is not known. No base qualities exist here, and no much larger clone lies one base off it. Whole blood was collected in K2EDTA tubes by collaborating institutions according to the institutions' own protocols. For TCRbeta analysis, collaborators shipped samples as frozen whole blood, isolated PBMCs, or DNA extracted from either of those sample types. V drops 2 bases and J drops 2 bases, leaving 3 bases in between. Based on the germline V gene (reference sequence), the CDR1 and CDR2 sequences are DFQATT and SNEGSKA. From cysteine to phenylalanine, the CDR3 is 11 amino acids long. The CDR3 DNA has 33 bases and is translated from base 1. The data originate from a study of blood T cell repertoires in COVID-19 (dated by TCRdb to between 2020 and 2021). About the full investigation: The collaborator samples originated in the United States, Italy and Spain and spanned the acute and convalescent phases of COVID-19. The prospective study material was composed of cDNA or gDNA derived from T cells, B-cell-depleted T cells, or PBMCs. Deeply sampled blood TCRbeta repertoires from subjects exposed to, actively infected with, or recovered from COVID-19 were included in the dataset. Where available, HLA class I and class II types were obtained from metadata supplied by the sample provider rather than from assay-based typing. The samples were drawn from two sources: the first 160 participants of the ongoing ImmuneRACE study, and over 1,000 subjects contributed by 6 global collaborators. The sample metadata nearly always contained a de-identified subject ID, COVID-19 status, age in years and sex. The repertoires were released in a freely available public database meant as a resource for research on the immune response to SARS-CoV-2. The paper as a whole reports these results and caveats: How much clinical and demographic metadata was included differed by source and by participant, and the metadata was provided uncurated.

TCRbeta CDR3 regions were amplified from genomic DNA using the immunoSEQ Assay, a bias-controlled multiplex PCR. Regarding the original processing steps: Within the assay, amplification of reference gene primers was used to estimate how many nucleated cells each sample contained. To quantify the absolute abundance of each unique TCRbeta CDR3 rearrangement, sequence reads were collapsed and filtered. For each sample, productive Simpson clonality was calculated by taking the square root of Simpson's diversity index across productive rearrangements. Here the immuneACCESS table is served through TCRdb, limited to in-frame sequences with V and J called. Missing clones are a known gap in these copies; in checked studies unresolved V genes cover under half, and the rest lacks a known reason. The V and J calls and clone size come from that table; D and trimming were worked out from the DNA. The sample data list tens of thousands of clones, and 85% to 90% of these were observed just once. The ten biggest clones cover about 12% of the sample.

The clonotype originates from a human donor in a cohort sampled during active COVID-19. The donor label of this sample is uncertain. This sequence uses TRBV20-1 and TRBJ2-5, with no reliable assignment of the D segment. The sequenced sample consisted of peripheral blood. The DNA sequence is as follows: TGCAGTGCTAGATCACAAGAGACCCAGTACTTC. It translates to CSARSQETQYF.